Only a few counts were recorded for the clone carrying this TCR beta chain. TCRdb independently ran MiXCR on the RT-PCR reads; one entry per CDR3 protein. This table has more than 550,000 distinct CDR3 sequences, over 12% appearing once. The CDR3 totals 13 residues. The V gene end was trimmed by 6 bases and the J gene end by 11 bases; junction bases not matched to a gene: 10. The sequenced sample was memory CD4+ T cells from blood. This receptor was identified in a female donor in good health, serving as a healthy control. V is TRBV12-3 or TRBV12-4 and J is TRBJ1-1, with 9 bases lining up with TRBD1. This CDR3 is CASSLGQGITAFF. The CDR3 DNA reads TGTGCCAGCAGCCTTGGACAGGGGATAACGGCTTTCTTT.